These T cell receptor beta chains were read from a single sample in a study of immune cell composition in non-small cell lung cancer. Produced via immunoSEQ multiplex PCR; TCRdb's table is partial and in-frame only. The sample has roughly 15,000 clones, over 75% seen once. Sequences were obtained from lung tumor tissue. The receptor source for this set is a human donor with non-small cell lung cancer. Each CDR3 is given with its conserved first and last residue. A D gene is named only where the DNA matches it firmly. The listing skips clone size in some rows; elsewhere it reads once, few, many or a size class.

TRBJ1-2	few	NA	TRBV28	CASSPPDKYYGYTF	TGTGCCAGCAGCCCCCCAGACAAGTACTATGGCTACACCTTC
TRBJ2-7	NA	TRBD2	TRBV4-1	CASSQSTVAGSYEQYF	TGCGCCAGCAGCCAATCGACGGTAGCGGGGTCCTACGAGCAGTACTTC
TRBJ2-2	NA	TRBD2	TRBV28	CASKYSGRVNTGELFF	TGTGCCAGCAAATATAGCGGGAGGGTGAACACCGGGGAGCTGTTTTTT
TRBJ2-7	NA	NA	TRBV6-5	CASSSPRGNQQYF	TGTGCCAGCAGTTCCCCTCGCGGGAACCAGCAGTACTTC
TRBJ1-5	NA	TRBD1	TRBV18	CASSPLGPGGSHQPQHF	TGTGCCAGCTCACCGTTGGGTCCAGGGGGCAGCCATCAGCCCCAGCATTTT
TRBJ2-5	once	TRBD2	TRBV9	CASSVVPAGVETQYF	TGTGCCAGCAGCGTAGTCCCAGCGGGAGTAGAGACCCAGTACTTC
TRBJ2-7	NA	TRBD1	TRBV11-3	CASSLSPPGQGASEQYF	TGTGCCAGCAGTCTAAGTCCCCCGGGACAGGGGGCCAGCGAGCAGTACTTC
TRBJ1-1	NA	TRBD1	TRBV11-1	CASSLLVGQGDTEAFF	TGTGCCAGCAGCCTCTTAGTGGGACAGGGGGACACTGAAGCTTTCTTT
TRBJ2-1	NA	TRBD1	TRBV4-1	CASSQGGTGTYNEQFF	TGCGCCAGCAGCCAAGGAGGGACAGGGACCTACAATGAGCAGTTCTTC
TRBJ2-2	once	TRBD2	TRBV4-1	CASSQETSGRFGELFF	TGCGCCAGCAGCCAAGAAACTAGCGGGAGATTCGGGGAGCTGTTTTTT
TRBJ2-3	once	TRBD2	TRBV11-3	CASSWGSGRATDTQYF	TGTGCCAGCAGCTGGGGTAGCGGGAGGGCCACAGATACGCAGTATTTT
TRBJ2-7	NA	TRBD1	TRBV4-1	CASSPPGGVPFYEQYF	TGCGCCAGCAGCCCCCCAGGGGGAGTTCCTTTCTACGAGCAGTACTTC
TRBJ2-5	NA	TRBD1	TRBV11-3	CASSLGTGGEETQYF	TGTGCCAGCAGCTTAGGAACAGGGGGCGAAGAGACCCAGTACTTC
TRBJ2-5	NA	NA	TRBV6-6	CATPTGETQYF	TGTGCCACCCCCACGGGGGAGACCCAGTACTTC
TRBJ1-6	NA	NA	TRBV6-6	CASSLPSYNSPLHF	TGTGCCAGCAGTTTACCCTCCTATAATTCACCCCTCCACTTT
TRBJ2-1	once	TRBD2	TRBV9	CASSATGTSGYNEQFF	TGTGCCAGCAGCGCTACCGGGACTAGCGGTTACAATGAGCAGTTCTTC
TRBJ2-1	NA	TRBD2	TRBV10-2	CASRGTSGFAEQFF	TGCGCCAGCAGGGGGACTAGCGGCTTCGCTGAGCAGTTCTTC
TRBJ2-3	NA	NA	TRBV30	CAWSIGADTQYF	TGTGCCTGGAGTATAGGGGCAGATACGCAGTATTTT
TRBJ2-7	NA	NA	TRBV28	CASSHRDTTSYEQYF	TGTGCCAGCAGCCATCGGGACACCACCTCCTACGAGCAGTACTTC
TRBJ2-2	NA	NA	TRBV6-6	CASSYSRAGGELFF	TGTGCCAGCAGTTACTCGAGGGCCGGAGGGGAGCTGTTTTTT
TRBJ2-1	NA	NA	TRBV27	CASSPRLLNEQFF	TGTGCCAGCAGTCCCAGACTTCTTAATGAGCAGTTCTTC
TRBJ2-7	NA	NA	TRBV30	CAWTVTGLEQYF	TGTGCCTGGACGGTCACCGGTTTGGAGCAGTACTTC
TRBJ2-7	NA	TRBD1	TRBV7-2	CASSLGGTGYYEQYF	TGTGCCAGCAGCTTAGGAGGGACAGGGTACTACGAGCAGTACTTC
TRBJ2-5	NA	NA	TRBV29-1	CSVWRETQYF	TGCAGCGTCTGGCGAGAGACCCAGTACTTC
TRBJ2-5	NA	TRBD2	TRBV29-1	CSVETSGGETQYF	TGCAGCGTTGAAACTAGCGGGGGCGAGACCCAGTACTTC
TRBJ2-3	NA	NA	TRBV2	CASSEGSTFTDTQYF	TGTGCCAGCAGTGAAGGCAGCACTTTCACAGATACGCAGTATTTT
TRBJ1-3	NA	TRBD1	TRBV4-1	CASSRRTGSNSGNTIYF	TGCGCCAGCAGCCGCCGGACAGGCTCTAACTCTGGAAACACCATATATTTT
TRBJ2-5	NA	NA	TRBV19	CASSTSVGTQYF	TGTGCCAGTAGTACGAGTGTCGGGACCCAGTACTTC